What follows is one T cell receptor beta chain and its context. Its antigen remains unknown. The sample holds other DNA sequences that translate to the same CDR3. PCR primers comprised 60 Vbeta and 13 Jbeta primers. TCRdb's copy holds only in-frame clones and misses some; the assay was immunoSEQ multiplex PCR. The table lists about 160,000 clones, around 78% of them singletons, with around 1.5% in the top ten. V lost 4 bases and J lost 4, with 17 bases in between. The CDR3 totals 15 residues. Germline V gene sequence: CDR1 SGHRS, CDR2 YFSETQ. The data stem from a study of cytomegalovirus exposure and HLA in healthy donors. Study-level findings and limits: Accurate prediction of most subjects' HLA-A and HLA-B alleles from TCR beta sequences was reported.

The specimen was PBMCs. The chain couples TRBV5-1 to TRBJ1-1; D is uncertain. This TCR came from a middle-aged man in good health and CMV-seronegative. The CDR3 sequence is CASSPDGGGTTEAFF. DNA of the CDR3: TGCGCCAGCAGCCCGGATGGAGGCGGTACCACTGAAGCTTTCTTT.